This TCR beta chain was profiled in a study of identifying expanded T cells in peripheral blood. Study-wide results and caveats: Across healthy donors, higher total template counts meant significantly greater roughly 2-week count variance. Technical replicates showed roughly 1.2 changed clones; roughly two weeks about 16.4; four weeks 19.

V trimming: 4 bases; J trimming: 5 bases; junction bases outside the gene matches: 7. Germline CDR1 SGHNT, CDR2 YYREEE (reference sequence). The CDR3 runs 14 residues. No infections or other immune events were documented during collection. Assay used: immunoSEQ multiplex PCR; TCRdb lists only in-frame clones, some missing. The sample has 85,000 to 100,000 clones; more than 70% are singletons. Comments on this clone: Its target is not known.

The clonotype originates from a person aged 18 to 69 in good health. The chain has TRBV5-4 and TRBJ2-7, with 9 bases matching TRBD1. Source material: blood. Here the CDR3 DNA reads TGTGCCAGCAGCCCTGGGGGGACAGGGAACGAGCAGTACTTC. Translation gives CASSPGGTGNEQYF.